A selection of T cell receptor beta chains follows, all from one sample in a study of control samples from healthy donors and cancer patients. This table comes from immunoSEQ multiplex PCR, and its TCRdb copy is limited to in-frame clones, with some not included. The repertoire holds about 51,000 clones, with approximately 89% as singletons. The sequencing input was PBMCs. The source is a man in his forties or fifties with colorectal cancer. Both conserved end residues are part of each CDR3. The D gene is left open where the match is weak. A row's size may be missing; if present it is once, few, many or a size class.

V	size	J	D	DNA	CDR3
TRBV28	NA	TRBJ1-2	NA	TGTGCCAGCATTTCGGGAGCCTATGGCTACACCTTC	CASISGAYGYTF
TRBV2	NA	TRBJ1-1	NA	TGTGCCAGCAGTGAAGGTTGGGGGTACACTGAAGCTTTCTTT	CASSEGWGYTEAFF
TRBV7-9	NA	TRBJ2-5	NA	TGTGCCAGCAGCTTAGTCTCTGGAGGACGGGAGACCCAGTACTTC	CASSLVSGGRETQYF
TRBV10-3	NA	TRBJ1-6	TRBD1	TGTGCCATCGGGACAGTATCTTCACCCCTCCACTTT	CAIGTVSSPLHF
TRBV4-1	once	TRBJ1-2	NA	TGCGCCAGCAGCCAAGACCCCGAGGGCTATGGCTACACCTTC	CASSQDPEGYGYTF
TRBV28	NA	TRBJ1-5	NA	TGTGCCAGCAGTTTAACTGACAGGTACGATCAGCCCCAGCATTTT	CASSLTDRYDQPQHF
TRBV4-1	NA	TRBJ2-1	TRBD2	TGCGCCAGCAGCCAGGGACTAGCGGCCACCTACAATGAGCAGTTCTTC	CASSQGLAATYNEQFF
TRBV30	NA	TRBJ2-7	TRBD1	TGTGCCTGGAGCCGGGACAGGGACGAGCAGTACTTC	CAWSRDRDEQYF
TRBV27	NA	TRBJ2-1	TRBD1	TGTGCCAGCAGTCGCCAGACAGGGGAAACCTACAATGAGCAGTTCTTC	CASSRQTGETYNEQFF
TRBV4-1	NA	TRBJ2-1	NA	TGCGCCAGCAGCCAAGAGAGGGATAATGAGCAGTTCTTC	CASSQERDNEQFF
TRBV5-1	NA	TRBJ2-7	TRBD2	TGCGCCAGCAGCACCGGGACTAGCGGGAGGGCCGGGGACGAGCAGTACTTC	CASSTGTSGRAGDEQYF
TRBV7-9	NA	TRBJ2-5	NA	TGTGCCAGCAGCCGGGTAGGGGGACTGGAGACCCAGTACTTC	CASSRVGGLETQYF
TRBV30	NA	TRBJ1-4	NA	TGTGCCGGGCCCGGACCGGGAAATGAAAAACTGTTTTTT	CAGPGPGNEKLFF
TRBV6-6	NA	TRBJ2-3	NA	TGTGCCAGCAGTGCCACCCTTGGGGATTTTGCAGATACGCAGTATTTT	CASSATLGDFADTQYF
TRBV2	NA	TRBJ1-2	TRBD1	TGTGCCAGCAGTTCCGGGACAGGGGCCTATGGCTACACCTTC	CASSSGTGAYGYTF
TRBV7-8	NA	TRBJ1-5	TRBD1	TGTGCCAGCAGCTTAAGGCAGGGGGTAATTCAGCCCCAGCATTTT	CASSLRQGVIQPQHF
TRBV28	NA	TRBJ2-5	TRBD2	TGTGCCAGCAGAAAATCCTTTCTAGCGGGAGTGGGCCAAGAGACCCAGTACTTC	CASRKSFLAGVGQETQYF
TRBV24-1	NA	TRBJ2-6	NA	TGTGCCACCAGTGATTCTTTACAGTCTTCATTCCCAACTGGGGCCAACGTCCTGACTTTC	CATSDSLQSSFPTGANVLTF
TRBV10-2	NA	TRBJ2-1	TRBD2	TGCGCCACCCAAAGCGGGAGCCGCACCGAGCAGTTCTTC	CATQSGSRTEQFF
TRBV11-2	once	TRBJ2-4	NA	TGTGCCAGCAGCGAACAGGGTTGGGTTTTCGGAAACATTCAGTACTTC	CASSEQGWVFGNIQYF
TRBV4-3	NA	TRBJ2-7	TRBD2	TGCGCCAGCAGCCCAGGACTAGCGGCCGCCTACGAGCAGTACTTC	CASSPGLAAAYEQYF
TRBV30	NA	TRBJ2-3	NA	TGTGCCTGGAGTGGGTTCGGTGCGGGCGACACAGATACGCAGTATTTT	CAWSGFGAGDTDTQYF
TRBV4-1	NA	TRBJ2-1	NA	TGCGCCAGCAGCCCAGACGGTTACAATGAGCAGTTCTTC	CASSPDGYNEQFF
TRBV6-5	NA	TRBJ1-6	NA	TGTGCCAGCAGCTGGACAGTGGTAAATTCACCCCTCCACTTT	CASSWTVVNSPLHF
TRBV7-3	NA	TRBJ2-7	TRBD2	TGTGCCAGCAGCTCGCCCCAGCGGGGAATCTACGAGCAGTACTTC	CASSSPQRGIYEQYF
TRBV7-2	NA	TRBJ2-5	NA	TGTGCCAGCAGCATAGGGGAGACCCAGTACTTC	CASSIGETQYF
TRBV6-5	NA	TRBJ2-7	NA	TGTGCCAGCAGTTACGGGGCAGGGTTCGGCGAGCAGTACTTC	CASSYGAGFGEQYF
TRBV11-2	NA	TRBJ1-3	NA	TGTGCCAGCAGCTTCCTATCTGACCCCGGAAACACCATATATTTT	CASSFLSDPGNTIYF
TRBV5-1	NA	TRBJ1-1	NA	TGCGCCAGCAGCCCGAGGGGGAGGACTGAAGCTTTCTTT	CASSPRGRTEAFF
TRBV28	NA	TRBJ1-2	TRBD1	TGTGCCAGCATCAACATTACAGGGGGCGGGTATGGCTACACCTTC	CASINITGGGYGYTF
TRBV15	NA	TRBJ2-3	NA	TGTGCCACCAGCAGAGATGAGGGGGCAGATACGCAGTATTTT	CATSRDEGADTQYF
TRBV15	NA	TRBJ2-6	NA	TGTGCCACCAGCAAACCGGATGGGGCTCCTGGGGCCAACGTCCTGACTTTC	CATSKPDGAPGANVLTF
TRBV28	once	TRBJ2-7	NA	TGTGCCAGCAGTTTCGAGCAGTCCTTCCTCTACGAGCAGTACTTC	CASSFEQSFLYEQYF
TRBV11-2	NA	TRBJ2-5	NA	TGTGCCAACAGCTCTAGCGTTGGGACCCAGTACTTC	CANSSSVGTQYF
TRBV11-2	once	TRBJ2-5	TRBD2	TGTGCCAGCAGCCCCCCGGCCGGGGAGGGTCGGACCCAGTACTTC	CASSPPAGEGRTQYF
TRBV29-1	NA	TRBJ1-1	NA	TGCAGCGTTAAGTTAGGTTGGGCTGAAGCTTTCTTT	CSVKLGWAEAFF
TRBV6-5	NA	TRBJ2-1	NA	TGTGCCAGCAGCCGCAAACTAGGCAATGAGCAGTTCTTC	CASSRKLGNEQFF
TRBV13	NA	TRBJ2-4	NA	TGTGCCAGCAGCTTAGGACAGGCAAGAAACATTCAGTACTTC	CASSLGQARNIQYF
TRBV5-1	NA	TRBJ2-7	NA	TGCGCCAGCAGCTTATTTGACCACCCCTACGAGCAGTACTTC	CASSLFDHPYEQYF
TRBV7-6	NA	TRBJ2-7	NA	TGTGCCAGCAGCTCCTCCCGGGAGCGCGGATACGAGCAGTACTTC	CASSSSRERGYEQYF
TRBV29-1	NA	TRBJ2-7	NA	TGCAGCGTTGAATTGGGGAGCTCCTACGAGCAGTACTTC	CSVELGSSYEQYF
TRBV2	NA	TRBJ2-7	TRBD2	TGTGCCTCCGCCGGGACTAGGTCCTACGAGCAGTACTTC	CASAGTRSYEQYF
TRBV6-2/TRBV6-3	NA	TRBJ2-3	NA	TGTGCCAGCAGTTACGGGCTAGTGGAAGCAGATACGCAGTATTTT	CASSYGLVEADTQYF
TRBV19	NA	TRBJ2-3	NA	TGTGCCAGTAGTATAGGGCTTGGGTTCACAGATACGCAGTATTTT	CASSIGLGFTDTQYF
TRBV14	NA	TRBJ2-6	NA	TGTGCCAGCAGCTGGAGGGGGAACCGGTCGGTGACTGGGGCCAACGTCCTGACTTTC	CASSWRGNRSVTGANVLTF
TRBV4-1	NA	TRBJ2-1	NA	TGCGCCAGCAGCCAAGGGTCTGGGTTAGGGGCATCCTACAATGAGCAGTTCTTC	CASSQGSGLGASYNEQFF
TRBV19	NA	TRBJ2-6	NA	TGTGCCAGTAGTATGGGGTTGGCAGGAGCTAACTCTGGGGCCAACGTCCTGACTTTC	CASSMGLAGANSGANVLTF
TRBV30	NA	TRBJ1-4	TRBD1	TGTGCCTGGAGTCGATCCAGGACAGGTGAAAAACTGTTTTTT	CAWSRSRTGEKLFF
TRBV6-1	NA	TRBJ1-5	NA	TGTGCCAGCAGTGAAGCGGCAGGCGGCAATCAGCCCCAGCATTTT	CASSEAAGGNQPQHF
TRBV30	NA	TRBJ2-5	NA	TGTGCCTGGAGTGTACGACTGAAAGAGACCCAGTACTTC	CAWSVRLKETQYF
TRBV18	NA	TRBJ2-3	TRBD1	TGTGCCAGCTCACCACCGATGGGTCGGGACAGGGACACAGATACGCAGTATTTT	CASSPPMGRDRDTDTQYF
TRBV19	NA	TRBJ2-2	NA	TGTGCCAGTAGTCCTCCAGTGTCATCTGGGGAGCTGTTTTTT	CASSPPVSSGELFF
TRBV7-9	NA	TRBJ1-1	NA	TGTGCCAGCAGCCAAACGTCCCGAGGAGCTTTCTTT	CASSQTSRGAFF
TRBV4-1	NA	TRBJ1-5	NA	TGCGCCAGCAGCCAAGAGGCGGGGTTTAGCAATCAGCCCCAGCATTTT	CASSQEAGFSNQPQHF
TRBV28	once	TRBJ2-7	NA	TGTGCCAGCGGGGTCTCCTACGAGCAGTACTTC	CASGVSYEQYF
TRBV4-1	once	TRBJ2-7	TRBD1	TGCGCCAGCAGCCAACCTTGGACAGGGGCCTACGAGCAGTACTTC	CASSQPWTGAYEQYF
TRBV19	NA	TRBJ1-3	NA	TGTGCCAGTAGTATAGTGGGGCCCATCTTCGACTCTGGAAACACCATATATTTT	CASSIVGPIFDSGNTIYF